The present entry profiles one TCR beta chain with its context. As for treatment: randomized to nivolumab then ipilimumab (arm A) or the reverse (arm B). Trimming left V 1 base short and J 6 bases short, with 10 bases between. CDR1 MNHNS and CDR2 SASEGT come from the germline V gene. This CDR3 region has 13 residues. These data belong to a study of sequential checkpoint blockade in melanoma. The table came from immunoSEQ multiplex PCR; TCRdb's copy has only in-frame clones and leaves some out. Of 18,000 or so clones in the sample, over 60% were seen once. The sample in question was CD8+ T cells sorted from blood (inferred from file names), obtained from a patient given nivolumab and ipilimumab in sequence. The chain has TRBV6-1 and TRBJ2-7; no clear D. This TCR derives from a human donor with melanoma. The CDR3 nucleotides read TGTGCCAGCAGTGAAGGGGCGATGGGCGAGCAGTACTTC. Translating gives CASSEGAMGEQYF.